Shown below are 6 T cell receptor beta chains from a single sample sequenced in a study of regulatory T cells in long-lasting Graves disease. Arm-PCR of CDR3 regions with iRepertoire HTBI primers generated TCR beta libraries. TCRdb redid the calling of the multiplex PCR reads with MiXCR, one entry per CDR3 protein. The table includes 450,000 to 500,000 distinct CDR3 sequences, roughly 17% detected once. Time point indicated: newly diagnosed GD, antithyroid drugs for less than 3 months. Preparation of the TCR library used RNA extracted from PBMCs. The data were also submitted as part of a second study, on T cells in Graves' hyperthyroidism and ophthalmopathy.

Sequences were derived from peripheral blood mononuclear cells (PBMCs), sampled at new diagnosis, from a patient treated with antithyroid drugs. These TCRs come from a man aged 40-50 years with Graves disease.

The gene calls are TRBV5-1 and TRBJ2-7, with D possibly being TRBD1 (6 bases). V dropped 3 bases and J dropped 9 bases, with 16 bases sitting between them. The germline V gene encodes CDR1 SGHRS and CDR2 YFSETQ. The CDR3 contains 13 residues. As DNA, the CDR3 is TGCGCCAGCAGCTCCGGGACACCTAGTCGGCAGTACTTC. Translation: CASSSGTPSRQYF.

This clonotype was recorded a few times. V and J are TRBV10-3 and TRBJ1-5; TRBD1 aligns across 11 bases. Trimming took 10 bases from V and 4 from J; bases not matched to a gene: 3. The germline CDR1 and CDR2 sequences are ENHRY and SYGVKD. The CDR3 runs to 13 residues. As DNA, the CDR3 is TGTGCCACCGGGGACAGGGGGAATCAGCCCCAGCATTTT. It yields the protein CATGDRGNQPQHF.

In the case of this clonotype: A much larger clone lies a single base off, so this may be a read error. This chain uses TRBV5-1 with TRBJ1-4; possible D gene TRBD1, 5 bases. The CDR3 spans 14 residues. Germline V gives CDR1 SGHRS, CDR2 YFSETQ. The CDR3 sequence is CASSLSQGNEKLLF. The DNA for the CDR3 is TGCGCCAGCAGCTTGTCTCAGGGAAATGAAAAACTGCTTTTT.

This clonotype has ten or more counts. V gene TRBV28 combines with J gene TRBJ2-7, with D perhaps matching TRBD1 or TRBD2 (5 bases each). CDR1 is MDHEN, CDR2 SYDVKM, per germline. This CDR3 contains 14 residues. Trimming took 5 bases from V and 0 from J, leaving 11 bases between them. The DNA of the CDR3 is TGTGCCAGCAGTGGGACGGGGAGCTCCTACGAGCAGTACTTC. Translation: CASSGTGSSYEQYF.

The genes are TRBV6-1 and TRBJ2-7; 13 nucleotides line up with TRBD2. The length of the CDR3 is 16 residues. Germline V gene sequence: CDR1 MNHNS, CDR2 SASEGT. Trimming cost V 5 bases and J 5 bases; bases outside gene matches: 9. CDR3 residues: CASSPTGLAGVNEQYF. In DNA form, the CDR3 reads TGTGCCAGCAGTCCTACTGGACTAGCGGGAGTGAACGAGCAGTACTTC.

This clonotype was counted a few times. The rearrangement joins TRBV6-2 or TRBV6-3 to TRBJ2-1, with TRBD2 as a possible D gene (5 bases). Per the germline V gene, CDR1 is MNHEY and CDR2 is SVGEGT. The CDR3 covers 13 residues. V lost 8 bases, J lost 8 bases, and 16 bases lay in between. CDR3 in amino acids: CASARTPYDEQFF. The CDR3 DNA is TGTGCCAGCGCCCGGACTCCGTACGATGAGCAGTTCTTC.